Listed below are T cell receptor beta chains from one sample, sequenced in a study of shared clonotypes between healthy human individuals. The table came from immunoSEQ multiplex PCR; TCRdb's copy has only in-frame clones and leaves some out. The data show roughly 490,000 clones, 79% seen once. Specimen: PBMCs. All receptors come from a middle-aged woman in good health. Some clones in this sample may be carry-over from other donors' samples. CDR3s include the opening cysteine and the closing phenylalanine or tryptophan. Fields, in order: CDR3 protein, J gene, V gene.

CASSPPLNREAYNEQFF TRBJ2-1 TRBV19
CSVTGQGAVEQYF TRBJ2-7 TRBV29-1
CASSFTTGAGNTIYF TRBJ1-3 TRBV7-2
CASRGLAGPYNEQFF TRBJ2-1 TRBV2
CASSLWSDYEQYF TRBJ2-7 TRBV5-6
CASSQDPGPDSPLHF TRBJ1-6 TRBV4-2
CASKNRGSEKLFF TRBJ1-4 TRBV2
CASSRGGANEKLFF TRBJ1-4 TRBV27
CASTQSRGGYEQYF TRBJ2-7 TRBV28
CASSSAGSGANVLTF TRBJ2-6 TRBV6-5
CASRPRGNQPQHF TRBJ1-5 TRBV27
CSVEREPQYF TRBJ2-5 TRBV29-1
CASSQGDTQYF TRBJ2-3 TRBV2
CASSLWASINQPQHF TRBJ1-5 TRBV7-2
CASSSRLAGSRQYF TRBJ2-7 TRBV27
CASSSGRVYEQYF TRBJ2-7 TRBV5-4
CASRGLGNEKLFF TRBJ1-4 TRBV4-1
CASSPLPGTGELFF TRBJ2-2 TRBV18
CASSGEGADTQYF TRBJ2-3 TRBV5-1
CATSRGEKLFF TRBJ1-4 TRBV15
CAWRPHGQVPYNEQFF TRBJ2-1 TRBV30